Reported below is one T cell receptor beta chain. This receptor's antigen is unknown. No per-base quality is available; no much larger clone lies one base away. The sample belongs to a study of T-cell memory formation after mild COVID-19 (dated by TCRdb to 2020 to 2022). With regard to the full study: Most TCR sequence clusters were specific to one of the two donors. T-cell clones expanding and contracting after mild COVID-19 in two donors were tracked by longitudinal TCRalpha and TCRbeta repertoire sequencing. The cohort comprised two young, previously healthy adult volunteers, one female and one male. Study-wide findings and limitations: The second-wave clones that peaked on day 37 were not confirmed to be SARS-CoV-2 specific. Contracting CD4+ clones were located mainly in the CM and EM memory subsets, whereas CD8+ clones were found to be enriched in EMRA. Some responding clones were found in pre-infection memory, which suggests that pre-existing cross-reactive memory T cells took part in the SARS-CoV-2 response. Clones that contracted from day 15 to 85 showed balanced CD4/CD8 phenotypes, whereas a second wave of clones that expanded from day 15 to 37 leaned towards CD4+. Only a couple of mild cases were covered by the study, and larger cohorts that include severe cases with pre-infection samples were considered necessary.

The germline ends are 9 bases apart after V is trimmed by 6 bases and J by 5 bases. The CDR3 numbers 12 residues from cysteine through phenylalanine. Only the CDR3 DNA stays, 36 bases, in frame from base 1. Taken from the germline V gene, the CDR1 and CDR2 loops are MNHEY and SVGAGI. Ficoll-Paque density gradient centrifugation was the method used to isolate PBMCs. The run used an Illumina NovaSeq 6000. TCRalpha and TCRbeta cDNA libraries were built by 5'RACE with constant-segment primers, adding sample barcodes and unique molecular identifiers. Trizol reagent was used to extract RNA from every sample. The libraries were amplified in two PCR steps, and the second step added a second sample barcode and Illumina TruSeq adapters. Libraries were sequenced on an Illumina NovaSeq with 2 x 150 bp paired-end reads. The study's own analysis went as follows. Reads were demultiplexed and collapsed into UMI-guided consensus sequences with migec v1.2.7. Using mixcr v2.1.11, UMI consensuses were aligned to TRA and TRB V and J templates and then assembled into clonotypes. A clonotype was counted as expanded or contracted only if both edgeR and NoisET called the change significant, with noise models trained on biological replicates. edgeR calls used a false discovery rate-adjusted p below 0.01 and a log2 fold-change threshold of 1. PCA with hierarchical clustering of max-normalized trajectories of the 1000 most abundant clonotypes was used as exploratory dynamics analysis. The CD4 or CD8 phenotype of responding clones was assigned using the separately sequenced CD4+ and CD8+ repertoires. The public reads were reprocessed in TCRdb via fastp at Q25 and MiXCR, keeping in-frame beta chains. Identical CDR3 proteins give one entry, which carries the most common genes and DNA. TCRdb, rather than the study authors, made the V and J calls. This sample lists approximately 170,000 distinct CDR3 sequences; 10% to 15% were detected once. The biggest ten clones account for 3.3% of the sample.

The receptor comes from a man aged 18 to 30 who had mild COVID-19 (a few samples of this study predate the infection). The sample titles of this study are shuffled in the database, so cell type and time point are left out; the donor was told from shared clones. The rearranged segments are TRBV6-5 and TRBJ2-3, with TRBD1 perhaps the D gene, on 6 matching bases. Source material: PBMCs or a T cell subset sorted from them (not recorded which). The CDR3 has the sequence CASRRGGDTQYF. The sequence in DNA is TGTGCCAGCAGACGAGGGGGAGATACGCAGTATTTT.